This T cell receptor (beta chain) was captured by sequencing in a study of blood T cell repertoires in COVID-19. About the research overall: PBMCs, B-cell-depleted T cells, or T cells provided the cDNA or gDNA that made up the material.

The repertoire was sequenced with immunoSEQ multiplex PCR; TCRdb's copy has only in-frame clones and lacks some. The table has approximately 200,000 clones, approximately 80% seen once. The TCR was taken from a man in his 60s who had recovered from COVID-19. Input material: PBMCs or T cells enriched from blood (not recorded which).

CDR3 residues: CASSPTGQGLNEQFF. Here the CDR3 DNA reads TGTGCCAGCAGCCCTACGGGGCAGGGGTTGAATGAGCAGTTCTTC. The V and J genes are TRBV7-9 and TRBJ2-1, with D possibly being TRBD1 (6 bases). The CDR3 sequence is 15 residues long. Per germline, CDR1 SEHNR and CDR2 FQNEAQ (reference sequence). Trimming removed 5 bases from V and 7 bases from J, with 18 bases in between.